Listed below are T cell receptor beta chains from one sample, sequenced in a study of shared clonotypes between healthy human individuals. Produced via immunoSEQ multiplex PCR; TCRdb's table is partial and in-frame only. The sample has 2 million to 2.5 million clones; about nine tenths are singletons. Sequenced input: naive CD4+ T cells from PBMCs. The origin of the receptors is a man between 18 and 35 years old in good health. Some clones in this sample may be carry-over from other donors' samples. The CDR3 runs from the conserved cysteine through the conserved F or W. D genes are given only for firm matches. Expanded clones get a size class; other rows say once, few or many, or leave the size out.

J gene,clone size,V gene,D gene,CDR3 DNA,CDR3 protein
TRBJ2-7,-,TRBV10-3,TRBD1,TGTGCCATCAGAAGACAGGGGAGTCGCTACGAGCAGTACTTC,CAIRRQGSRYEQYF
TRBJ2-1,-,TRBV9,-,TGTGCCAGCAGCGTAGGAGTTGGGCGGTCCTACTACAATGAGCAGTTCTTC,CASSVGVGRSYYNEQFF
TRBJ1-5,-,TRBV29-1,TRBD1,TGCAGCGTCCGCACCGGGACAGTAAATCAGCCCCAGCATTTT,CSVRTGTVNQPQHF
TRBJ2-7,-,TRBV11-2,TRBD2,TGTGCCAGCAGCTTAGCCCCTCCGGCGGGAGCCTACGAGCAGTACTTC,CASSLAPPAGAYEQYF
TRBJ2-1,-,TRBV7-3,-,TGTGCCAGCAGCTTGGGAACAGGGTTATCCTACAATGAGCAGTTCTTC,CASSLGTGLSYNEQFF
TRBJ2-7,-,TRBV7-8,TRBD1,TGTGCCAGCAGCTTAACGGGACAGCCCGCCCGCTACGAGCAGTACTTC,CASSLTGQPARYEQYF
TRBJ1-2,-,TRBV7-3,TRBD1,TGTGCCAGCAGCCCGGACAGGGGCGATGGCTACACCTTC,CASSPDRGDGYTF
TRBJ1-2,-,TRBV21-1,-,TGTGCCAGCAGCAAGAGGGACAGGGGGCGGCCTAACTATGGCTACACCTTC,CASSKRDRGRPNYGYTF
TRBJ2-7,once,TRBV7-3,TRBD1,TGTGCCAGCAGCTTAAGAGGCGGGACAGGGTCCTACGAGCAGTACTTC,CASSLRGGTGSYEQYF
TRBJ2-5,-,TRBV5-1,-,TGCGCCAGCAGCTTGGTGCCAGGGCTGGAGACCCAGTACTTC,CASSLVPGLETQYF
TRBJ1-2,-,TRBV6-1,TRBD1,TGTGCCAGCAGTGGGACAGGGCCCTCCTATGGCTACACCTTC,CASSGTGPSYGYTF
TRBJ2-2,-,TRBV30,TRBD2,TGTGCCTGGAGTTCCCCGCGGGGACTAGCGTCTTCCGGGGAGCTGTTTTTT,CAWSSPRGLASSGELFF
TRBJ1-1,-,TRBV18,TRBD1,TGTGCCAGCTCACCGCGACAGGGGGCGATGAACACTGAAGCTTTCTTT,CASSPRQGAMNTEAFF
TRBJ1-4,-,TRBV19,TRBD1,TGTGCCAGTGGGACAGGGGGTGCTACTAATGAAAAACTGTTTTTT,CASGTGGATNEKLFF
TRBJ2-5,-,TRBV4-1,-,TGCGCCAGCAGCCAAGAACCCAGGAGGGAGACCCAGTACTTC,CASSQEPRRETQYF